This T cell receptor (beta chain) was captured by sequencing in a study of a mutant IDH1 vaccine in newly diagnosed glioma. The overall study: Vaccinations were initiated 4-6 weeks following radiotherapy alone, or were given together with temozolomide cycles. Study-level points and caveats: Vaccine-induced responses were seen in approximately 93% of patients, spanning several MHC alleles.

About this clone itself: Its matching antigen is unknown.

Sequencing was performed with immunoSEQ multiplex PCR; in TCRdb, only in-frame clones are kept and a portion is missing. The data contain approximately 60,000 clones, roughly 81% of them seen just once; the ten biggest clones take up 7.5% to 10%. After removal of 6 bases from V and 8 bases from J, the junction contained 10 bases not matched to a gene. The CDR3 extends over 14 amino acids. Looked up from germline, CDR1 is SGHAT and CDR2 is FQNNGV. Time point: week 23, last vaccination. Vaccine doses each comprised 300 ug of mutant IDH1 20-mer peptide, with topical imiquimod. This sample comprised PBMCs, obtained from a glioma patient whose treatment included an IDH1 peptide vaccine. The rearrangement joins TRBV11-2 to TRBJ1-2, with 9 positions matching TRBD1. The clonotype was recovered from a woman in her 40s with glioma. Some clones in this sample may be carry-over from other donors' samples. The chain's CDR3 is CASSSRTGEDGYTF. In nucleotides, the CDR3 is TGTGCCAGCAGTTCGCGGACAGGGGAGGACGGCTACACCTTC.